Presented here are 6 T cell receptor beta chains from one specimen sequenced in a study of OX40 agonist ivuxolimab in advanced cancers. TCRdb's copy holds only in-frame clones and misses some; the assay was immunoSEQ multiplex PCR. The data hold 20,000 to 25,000 clones, with around 72% observed a single time. The material was CD4+ or CD8+ T cells sorted from blood, obtained in a trial of the OX40 agonist ivuxolimab. These TCRs come from an adult with an advanced solid tumor such as melanoma, head and neck, liver or kidney cancer.

The chain is built from TRBV9 and TRBJ1-5, with D unclear. The CDR3 has 15 amino acids. With 2 bases removed from V and 6 bases from J, the gap between germline ends came to 15 bases. CDR1 is SGDLS, CDR2 YYNGEE, per germline. The CDR3 protein is CASSVQGSSGQPQHF. In DNA, the CDR3 is TGTGCCAGCAGCGTGCAAGGGTCCTCTGGTCAGCCCCAGCATTTT.

This clone was observed many times. The V and J genes are TRBV11-3 and TRBJ1-2, with TRBD1 matching 7 bases. Losses at the gene ends were 3 bases for V and 2 bases for J; bases not matched to a gene: 9. CDR1 and CDR2 (germline): SGHNT, YENEEA. The CDR3 sequence is 16 residues long. In nucleotides, the CDR3 is TGTGCCAGCAGCTTCAGGGGGGATTGGGAAAACTATGGCTACACCTTC. Its protein is CASSFRGDWENYGYTF.

About this clone itself: This sample includes further DNA sequences coding for the same CDR3. The V and J genes are TRBV5-6 and TRBJ2-2; TRBD2 matches 9 bases. Germline CDR1 reads SGHDT; CDR2 reads YYEEEE. With 4 bases clipped from V and 4 bases from J, the junction kept 2 bases outside the gene matches. The CDR3 sequence is 14 residues long. Here the CDR3 reads CASSRRGGTGELFF. The CDR3 DNA is TGTGCCAGCAGCCGGCGGGGGGGCACCGGGGAGCTGTTTTTT.

DNA for the CDR3: TGTGCCAGTAAGACAGGGGCTTCCTACGAGCAGTACTTC. It translates to CASKTGASYEQYF. This chain links TRBV28 with TRBJ2-7; 8 bases align to TRBD1. V was clipped by 9 bases and J by 1 base; unmatched bases: 5. This CDR3 has 13 residues. CDR1 is MDHEN and CDR2 is SYDVKM in the germline V gene.

The chain joins TRBV9 to TRBJ1-4, with D tentatively TRBD1 (6 bases). Germline loops: CDR1 SGDLS, CDR2 YYNGEE. This CDR3 is 15 amino acids long. Trimming pared 4 bases from V and 8 bases from J, leaving 18 bases between. This CDR3 is CASSTPGGLGEKLFF. The CDR3 region has the DNA TGTGCCAGCAGCACCCCCGGGGGCCTCGGAGAAAAACTGTTTTTT.

The chain joins TRBV9 to TRBJ2-3, with 8 positions matching TRBD2. Germline V gene sequence: CDR1 SGDLS, CDR2 YYNGEE. Trimming took 0 bases from V and 7 from J; bases not matched to a gene: 4. This CDR3 has 14 residues. CDR3 in DNA: TGTGCCAGCAGCGTAGCGGGGGGGCTAAATACGCAGTATTTT. Encoded protein: CASSVAGGLNTQYF.